These T cell receptor beta chains were read from a single sample in a study of control samples from healthy donors and cancer patients. Assay used: immunoSEQ multiplex PCR; TCRdb lists only in-frame clones, some missing. The sample has 50,000 to 70,000 clones, around 96% seen once. The source material was blood. The receptors stem from a young woman in good health. Each CDR3 is given with its conserved first and last residue. D genes are given only for firm matches. Clone size is not always given. Where it is, it says once, few, many or a class for expanded clones.

V gene,clone size,D gene,J gene,CDR3 DNA,CDR3 protein
TRBV2,-,-,TRBJ2-1,TGTGCCACACGACTGGACCTTGGGGAGCAGTTCTTC,CATRLDLGEQFF
TRBV4-3,once,TRBD2,TRBJ2-5,TGCGCCAGCAGCCCGGGACTAGCGGGGGGGCCAGAGACCCAGTACTTC,CASSPGLAGGPETQYF
TRBV19,-,-,TRBJ1-2,TGTGCCAGTAGTATAGATCTGAGGGGAAACCAGGGGAGCTATGGCTACACCTTC,CASSIDLRGNQGSYGYTF
TRBV5-4,-,-,TRBJ1-1,TGTGCCAGCAGCTTTGGACCGAACACTGAAGCTTTCTTT,CASSFGPNTEAFF
TRBV19,-,-,TRBJ2-1,TGTGCCAGTAATGAGGGGCTCAATGAGCAGTTCTTC,CASNEGLNEQFF
TRBV5-1,-,-,TRBJ1-3,TGCGCCAGCAGCTTGGAGGACCCGGGCCGAAACACCATATATTTT,CASSLEDPGRNTIYF
TRBV14,-,TRBD1,TRBJ1-2,TGTGCCAGCAGCCAAGCTACAGGGGTTGGCTATGGCTACACCTTC,CASSQATGVGYGYTF
TRBV18,-,TRBD2,TRBJ2-3,TGTGCCAGCTCACCACAATCTAGCGGAAGCACAGATACGCAGTATTTT,CASSPQSSGSTDTQYF
TRBV2,once,-,TRBJ1-6,TGTGCCAGCATAGGTAACAACTATAATTCACCCCTCCACTTT,CASIGNNYNSPLHF
TRBV5-4,-,-,TRBJ1-1,TGTGCCAGCAGCTTGGATCCCTCAAACACTGAAGCTTTCTTT,CASSLDPSNTEAFF
TRBV7-9,once,-,TRBJ1-3,TGTGCCAGCAGTCCCGTCGGGCCCTCCCTGGTTAAAAACACCATATATTTT,CASSPVGPSLVKNTIYF
TRBV5-6,-,-,TRBJ1-2,TGTGCCAGCAGCTTGGAAGGTTACGGCTACACCTTC,CASSLEGYGYTF
TRBV9,once,-,TRBJ2-3,TGTGCCAGCAGCGGGGATGGGGGGGCGGCAGATACGCAGTATTTT,CASSGDGGAADTQYF
TRBV6-6,few,TRBD1,TRBJ1-5,TGTGCCAGCAGTTCTACAGGGGAAGTTCAGCCCCAGCATTTT,CASSSTGEVQPQHF
TRBV18,-,-,TRBJ2-7,TGTGCCAGCTCACCTAACGACAGGCCCTACGAGCAGTACTTC,CASSPNDRPYEQYF
TRBV2,-,-,TRBJ2-7,TGTGCCAGCGGACGACGGACCTACGAGCAGTACTTC,CASGRRTYEQYF
TRBV19,-,-,TRBJ1-5,TGTGCCAGTAGACGGACGTCCTCTAGCAATCAGCCCCAGCATTTT,CASRRTSSSNQPQHF
TRBV4-1,-,-,TRBJ1-1,TGCGCCAGCAGCCGGGGGGATTTGACTGAAGCTTTCTTT,CASSRGDLTEAFF
TRBV5-8,once,-,TRBJ1-1,TGTGCCAGCAGCTCCAGGGGTAGGGACACTGAAGCTTTCTTT,CASSSRGRDTEAFF
TRBV19,few,-,TRBJ1-5,TGTGCCAGTAAGTTCGGGGATGGGAGCAATCAGCCCCAGCATTTT,CASKFGDGSNQPQHF
TRBV7-9,-,-,TRBJ2-5,TGTGCCAGCAGCTTAGCCGGGCCGGAGACCCAGTACTTC,CASSLAGPETQYF
TRBV7-9,-,-,TRBJ1-5,TGTGCCAGCAGCTCCCAGCGTCGAGGGGGGCGAGTTCAGCCCCAGCATTTT,CASSSQRRGGRVQPQHF
TRBV6-6,medium-sized,-,TRBJ1-1,TGTGCCGTTAGAGAGGGGCCTCAAGCTTTCTTT,CAVREGPQAFF
TRBV4-1,-,-,TRBJ2-7,TGCGCCAGCAGCCAACAGAGTTTGACCTACGAGCAGTACTTC,CASSQQSLTYEQYF
TRBV5-1,-,-,TRBJ1-4,TGCGCCAGCAGCTTGGTTGGGGTAGGGGAAAAACTGTTTTTT,CASSLVGVGEKLFF
TRBV29-1,-,-,TRBJ1-1,TGCAGCGCCACTACAGGGCAAACTGAAGCTTTCTTT,CSATTGQTEAFF
TRBV6-4,once,TRBD2,TRBJ2-1,TGTGCCAGCAGTGACCTCAGCGGGGGCGATTACAATGAGCAGTTCTTC,CASSDLSGGDYNEQFF
TRBV6-5,-,-,TRBJ1-4,TGTGCCAGCAGTTACTATGTTAATGAAAAACTGTTTTTT,CASSYYVNEKLFF
TRBV19,-,TRBD1,TRBJ1-1,TGTGCCAGTCGCCTAGGGACAGGCGTGGGGAACACTGAAGCTTTCTTT,CASRLGTGVGNTEAFF
TRBV5-1,once,-,TRBJ1-1,TGCGCCAGCAGCTTGGGGTACGATTTGAACACTGAAGCTTTCTTT,CASSLGYDLNTEAFF
TRBV19,once,-,TRBJ2-2,TGTGCCAGTAGTATAAGCAGAGCCGGGGAGCTGTTTTTT,CASSISRAGELFF
TRBV11-2,-,-,TRBJ1-4,TGTGCCAGCAGCTTAGGCGATGAAAAACTGTTTTTT,CASSLGDEKLFF
TRBV18,-,TRBD1,TRBJ1-6,TGTGCCAGCTCACCTACAGGGGGACGGGATTCACCCCTCCACTTT,CASSPTGGRDSPLHF
TRBV6-6,-,-,TRBJ2-3,TGTGCCAGTTCGACCCCTAACACAGATACGCAGTATTTT,CASSTPNTDTQYF
TRBV7-9,-,TRBD2,TRBJ2-3,TGTGCCAGCAGCTTAGGGCTAGCGGACACAGATACGCAGTATTTT,CASSLGLADTDTQYF
TRBV7-9,-,TRBD1,TRBJ1-5,TGTGCCAGCAGCTCCTCGGGACAGGAGAATCAGCCCCAGCATTTT,CASSSSGQENQPQHF
TRBV29-1,-,-,TRBJ2-5,TGCAGCGTTGGTAGGGCAGGGCCACAAGAGACCCAGTACTTC,CSVGRAGPQETQYF
TRBV29-1,-,-,TRBJ1-3,TGCAGCGTTGAGTTGGGTACGGGACGGTCTGGAAACACCATATATTTT,CSVELGTGRSGNTIYF
TRBV2,-,-,TRBJ1-2,TGTGCCAGCAGTGAAAGTACATTATATGGCTACACCTTC,CASSESTLYGYTF
TRBV4-3,-,TRBD1,TRBJ1-2,TGCGCCAGCAGCCAAGTTCCAGGGGGTCCTGGCTACACCTTC,CASSQVPGGPGYTF
TRBV7-2,-,TRBD1,TRBJ1-1,TGTGCCAGCAGCGAGGACAGGGGAAGGAACACTGAAGCTTTCTTT,CASSEDRGRNTEAFF
TRBV5-5,-,-,TRBJ2-7,TGTGCCAGCAGCCCCCTCCCCCCGGGGGAAAACCCGTCCTACGAGCAGTACTTC,CASSPLPPGENPSYEQYF
TRBV9,-,TRBD2,TRBJ2-1,TGTGCCAGCAGCGTAGCTAGCGGGGGGGCTCGGAATGAGCAGTTCTTC,CASSVASGGARNEQFF
TRBV11-2,-,-,TRBJ1-2,TGTGCCAGCAGCTCTCAGGGGCTTGATGGCTACACCTTC,CASSSQGLDGYTF
TRBV18,-,TRBD1,TRBJ1-5,TGTGCCAGCTCCGAGAACGACAGGGGGCTTCAGCCCCAGCATTTT,CASSENDRGLQPQHF
TRBV9,-,-,TRBJ1-1,TGTGCCAGCAGCGTAGAGGGGCGGGACACTGAAGCTTTCTTT,CASSVEGRDTEAFF
TRBV5-1,-,-,TRBJ2-7,TGCGCCAGCAGCTTTAGGCAGAGCTCCTACGAGCAGTACTTC,CASSFRQSSYEQYF
TRBV19,-,-,TRBJ2-1,TGTGCCAGTCAGAGGACTATTTGGGGTTATAATGAGCAGTTCTTC,CASQRTIWGYNEQFF
TRBV27,once,-,TRBJ2-7,TGTGCCAGCAGTTTATTTCGCGGGGGCGACGAGCAGTACTTC,CASSLFRGGDEQYF
TRBV19,-,TRBD1,TRBJ1-4,TGTGCCAGTAGTAGAGGGACAGGGGATGAAAAACTGTTTTTT,CASSRGTGDEKLFF
TRBV23-1,-,-,TRBJ1-4,TGCGCCAGCAGTCAATTCCTCGGAAGGCAGCATGAAAAACTGTTTTTT,CASSQFLGRQHEKLFF
TRBV15,-,-,TRBJ2-5,TGTGCCACCAGCCGAGCCGGGGTGGGAGAGACCCAGTACTTC,CATSRAGVGETQYF
TRBV1,-,-,TRBJ2-7,TGCACCAGCAGCCATGGGACTAGCGGGGGGGCCAGCGAGCAGTACTTC,CTSSHGTSGGASEQYF
TRBV5-5,-,TRBD1,TRBJ1-3,TGTGCCAGCAGTCCTCGACAGGGATCACTTGGAAACACCATATATTTT,CASSPRQGSLGNTIYF
TRBV6-4,-,TRBD1,TRBJ2-3,TGTGCCAGCAGCCCCCGGACAGGGAGCACAGATACGCAGTATTTT,CASSPRTGSTDTQYF
TRBV9,-,-,TRBJ1-2,TGTGCCAGCAGCGTAGAGACAGGCGGAAACTATGGCTACACCTTC,CASSVETGGNYGYTF
TRBV7-9,-,TRBD1,TRBJ1-1,TGTGCCAGCAGCACCTACAGGGGGCGATACTCAGACACTGAAGCTTTCTTT,CASSTYRGRYSDTEAFF
TRBV6-5,-,TRBD2,TRBJ2-2,TGTGCCACACTAGCGGGGGGGCGCGGCACCGGGGAGCTGTTTTTT,CATLAGGRGTGELFF
TRBV21-1,-,-,TRBJ2-7,TGTGCCAGCCGGGATGGGGCAGGGGGGTCCTACGAGCAGTACTTC,CASRDGAGGSYEQYF